A selection of T cell receptor beta chains follows, all from one sample in a study of blood T cell repertoires in COVID-19. Produced via immunoSEQ multiplex PCR; TCRdb's table is partial and in-frame only. Of about 230,000 clones in the sample, about 91% were seen once. The sequenced sample consisted of PBMCs or T cells enriched from blood (not recorded which). The receptors derive from a woman in her forties with acute COVID-19. Both conserved end residues are trimmed from each CDR3.

j_call	v_call	cdr3_aa
TRBJ1-3	TRBV30	AWSDAWGSIY
TRBJ2-1	TRBV11-2	ASSPGVAPSSYNEQF
TRBJ2-3	TRBV6-4	ASSDRSSGGWDTQY
TRBJ2-5	TRBV4-3	ASSQGTGTAQETQY
TRBJ1-2	TRBV25-1	ASSAPGQPIYGYT
TRBJ1-6	TRBV10-3	AISEGDTFNSPLH
TRBJ1-1	TRBV6-5	ASRGTGYTEAF
TRBJ1-2	TRBV30	AWSRDSNYGYT
TRBJ1-2	TRBV11-3	ASSLADSIYGYT
TRBJ2-7	TRBV15	ATSRDREGSYEQY
TRBJ1-3	TRBV27	ASSTGNSGNTIY
TRBJ2-7	TRBV13	ASSLTGGTSYEQY
TRBJ1-5	TRBV24-1	ATSESTGISGNQPQH
TRBJ1-2	TRBV12-3/TRBV12-4	ASSLILNYGYT
TRBJ1-1	TRBV30	AWKRDMNTEAF
TRBJ1-2	TRBV2	ASRATLTSGYT
TRBJ2-7	TRBV7-2	ASSLAAHEQY
TRBJ1-1	TRBV5-1	ASSLEGATEAF
TRBJ1-1	TRBV6-5	ASSSTGLGTEAF
TRBJ1-5	TRBV2	ASSDGRQYNQPQH
TRBJ2-5	TRBV15	ATSRDRPGLAGAQETQY
TRBJ1-1	TRBV28	ASSVSGTGTEAF
TRBJ1-2	TRBV19	ASSRTENYGYT
TRBJ1-1	TRBV7-2	ASSWGHGRAF
TRBJ1-1	TRBV28	ASSFPNRGEAF
TRBJ2-3	TRBV9	ASSRRGTTDTQY
TRBJ1-2	TRBV7-8	ASSYIPRQTLGYT
TRBJ2-4	TRBV19	ASSIPGQGAKNIQY
TRBJ2-1	TRBV5-8	ASSFRSEQF
TRBJ2-3	TRBV19	ARLTLAGKECTDTQY
TRBJ2-5	TRBV7-6	ASSLRGSGGVETQY
TRBJ2-1	TRBV11-3	ASSLEGRSYNEQF
TRBJ2-1	TRBV9	ASSVFAGSSYNEQF
TRBJ2-5	TRBV18	ASSPAGFETQY
TRBJ2-7	TRBV7-2	ASSLAGAGGSYEQY
TRBJ2-1	TRBV3-1/TRBV3-2	ASSQVGGYNEQF
TRBJ2-1	TRBV4-1	ASSQGVAGAMGNEQF
TRBJ1-3	TRBV19	ATGISSGNTIY
TRBJ1-2	TRBV19	ASSPGAGNYGYT
TRBJ1-5	TRBV6-2/TRBV6-3	ASSYVAVQGAYSNQPQH
TRBJ1-2	TRBV15	ATSSPQGYGYT
TRBJ1-2	TRBV10-3	AITRDRSYGYT
TRBJ1-2	TRBV3-1/TRBV3-2	ASSQIDRNYGYT
TRBJ1-1	TRBV29-1	SVVGSNTEAF
TRBJ1-3	TRBV19	AAQADRNRNTIY
TRBJ2-1	TRBV2	ASSGLAGGENEQF
TRBJ1-4	TRBV27	ASSFSRGSEKLF
TRBJ2-2	TRBV27	ASSFSLSGLGELF
TRBJ1-3	TRBV4-2	ASSQGVGDSGNTIY
TRBJ1-2	TRBV5-8	ASSLRLGYGYT
TRBJ2-2	TRBV29-1	SVERTSGGPFSNTGELF
TRBJ2-2	TRBV19	ASSIPGVQAGELF
TRBJ1-1	TRBV19	ASSAGTGRMNTEAF
TRBJ1-2	TRBV7-2	ASSPDWTGVEGYT
TRBJ1-1	TRBV15	ATSRGQAGTEAF
TRBJ1-2	TRBV5-6	ASSFLRTANYGYT
TRBJ1-3	TRBV19	ATLDRGSGNTIY